The source of this T cell receptor (beta chain) is a study of PD-1 blockade in classical Hodgkin lymphoma. About the study: A 3 mg/kg intravenous dose of nivolumab was received by patients every 2 weeks. Overall study findings and caveats: CD4+ but not CD8+ TCR diversity rose significantly by C4D1.

Sequencing used immunoSEQ multiplex PCR; TCRdb keeps in-frame clones, though not all of them. The sample lists almost 95,000 clones, 83% occurring once. This sample's time point: cycle 4 day 1 (C4D1), after more than five weeks of nivolumab. Patients all relapsed after autologous stem cell transplantation, and there was variation in brentuximab vedotin exposure. A note on this clone: Its antigen remains unknown.

CDR1 and CDR2 (germline): ENHRY, SYGVKD. Trimming cost V 7 bases and J 5 bases, with 12 bases left between them. The CDR3 length is 13 residues. The sequence was collected from a human donor with classical Hodgkin lymphoma. The chain employs TRBV10-3 and TRBJ2-1; D is perhaps TRBD2 (6 bases). The input for sequencing was peripheral blood mononuclear cells (PBMCs), taken before the fourth cycle of nivolumab. CDR3 region: CAITSGPDNEQFF. In DNA, the CDR3 is TGTGCCATCACGAGCGGGCCCGACAATGAGCAGTTCTTC.